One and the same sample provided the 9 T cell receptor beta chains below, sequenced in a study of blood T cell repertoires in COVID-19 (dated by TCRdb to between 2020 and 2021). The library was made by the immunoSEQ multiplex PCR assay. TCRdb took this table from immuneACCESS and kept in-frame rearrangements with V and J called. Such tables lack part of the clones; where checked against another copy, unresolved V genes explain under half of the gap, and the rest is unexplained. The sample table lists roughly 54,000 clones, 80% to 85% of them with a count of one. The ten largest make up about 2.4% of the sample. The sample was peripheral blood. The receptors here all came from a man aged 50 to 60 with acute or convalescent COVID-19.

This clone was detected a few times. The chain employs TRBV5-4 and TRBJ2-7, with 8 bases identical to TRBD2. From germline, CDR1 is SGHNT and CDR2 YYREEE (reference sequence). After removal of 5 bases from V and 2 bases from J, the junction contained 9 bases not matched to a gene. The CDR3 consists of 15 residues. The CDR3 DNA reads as TGTGCCAGCAGTTTAAGCGGGGGTGCCCCCTACGAGCAGTACTTC. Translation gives CASSLSGGAPYEQYF.

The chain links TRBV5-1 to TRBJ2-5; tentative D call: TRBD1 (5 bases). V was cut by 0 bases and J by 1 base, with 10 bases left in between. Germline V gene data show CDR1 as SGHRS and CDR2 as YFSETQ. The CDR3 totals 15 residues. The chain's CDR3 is CASSLASGLQETQYF. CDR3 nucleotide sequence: TGCGCCAGCAGCTTGGCCTCAGGGCTCCAAGAGACCCAGTACTTC.

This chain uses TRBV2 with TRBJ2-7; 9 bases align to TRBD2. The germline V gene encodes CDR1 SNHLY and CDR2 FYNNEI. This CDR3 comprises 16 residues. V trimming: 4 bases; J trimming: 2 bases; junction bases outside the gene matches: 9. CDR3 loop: CASSGKVAGEPYEQYF. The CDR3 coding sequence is TGTGCCAGCAGTGGGAAGGTAGCGGGGGAGCCCTACGAGCAGTACTTC.

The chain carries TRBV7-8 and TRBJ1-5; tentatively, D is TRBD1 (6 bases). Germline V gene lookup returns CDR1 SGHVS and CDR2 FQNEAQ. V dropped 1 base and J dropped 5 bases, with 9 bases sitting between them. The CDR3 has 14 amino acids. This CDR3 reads CASSLVGGYQPQHF. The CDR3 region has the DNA TGTGCCAGCAGCTTAGTTGGGGGCTATCAGCCCCAGCATTTT. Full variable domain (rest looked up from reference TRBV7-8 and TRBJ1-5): GAGVSQSPRYKVAKRGQDVALRCDPISGHVSLFWYQQALGQGPEFLTYFQNEAQLDKSGLPSDRFFAERPEGSVSTLKIQRTQQEDSAVYLCASSLVGGYQPQHFGDGTRLSIL.

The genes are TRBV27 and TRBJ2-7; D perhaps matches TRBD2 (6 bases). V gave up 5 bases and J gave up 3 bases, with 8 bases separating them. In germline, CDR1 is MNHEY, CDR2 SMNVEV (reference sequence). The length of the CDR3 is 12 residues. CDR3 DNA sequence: TGTGCCAGCAGTCTGGAGGGCTACGAGCAGTACTTC. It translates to CASSLEGYEQYF.

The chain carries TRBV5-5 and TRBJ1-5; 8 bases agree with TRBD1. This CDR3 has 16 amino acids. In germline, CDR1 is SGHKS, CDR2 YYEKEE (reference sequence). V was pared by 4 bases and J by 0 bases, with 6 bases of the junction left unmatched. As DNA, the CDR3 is TGTGCCAGCAGCACCTCGACAGGGGCTAGCAATCAGCCCCAGCATTTT. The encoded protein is CASSTSTGASNQPQHF.

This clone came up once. The CDR3 loop reads CASSHITRPYEQYF. The CDR3 DNA reads as TGTGCCAGCAGCCATATTACGCGCCCCTACGAGCAGTACTTC. The genes are TRBV27 and TRBJ2-7, with no clear D. Germline V CDR1 and CDR2: MNHEY, SMNVEV (reference sequence). The length of the CDR3 is 14 residues. V was clipped by 6 bases and J by 2 bases, with 14 bases between them.

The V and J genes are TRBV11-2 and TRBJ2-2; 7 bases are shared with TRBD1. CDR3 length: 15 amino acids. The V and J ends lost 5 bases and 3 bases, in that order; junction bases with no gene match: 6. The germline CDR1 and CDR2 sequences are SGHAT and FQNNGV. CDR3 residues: CASSHITGDTGELFF. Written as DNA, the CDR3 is TGTGCCAGCAGCCATATTACAGGGGACACCGGGGAGCTGTTTTTT.

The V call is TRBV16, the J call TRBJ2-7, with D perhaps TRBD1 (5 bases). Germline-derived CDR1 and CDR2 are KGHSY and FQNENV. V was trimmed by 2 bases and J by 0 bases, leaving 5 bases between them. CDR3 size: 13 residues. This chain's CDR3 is CASSQDSSYEQYF. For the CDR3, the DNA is TGTGCCAGCAGCCAAGACAGCTCCTACGAGCAGTACTTC.